What follows are 25 T cell receptor beta chains derived from one specimen sequenced in a study of cytomegalovirus exposure and HLA in healthy donors. PCR employed 60 Vbeta and 13 Jbeta primers. The protocol was immunoSEQ multiplex PCR, while the TCRdb copy is restricted to in-frame clones and leaves out a portion. The table lists about 150,000 clones, roughly 75% of them singletons. The sequenced sample consisted of PBMCs. Every receptor here comes from a woman aged 45-65 years in good health and CMV-seropositive.

The chain uses TRBV27 and TRBJ1-1; the match to TRBD1 covers 9 bases. CDR1 and CDR2 (germline): MNHEY, SMNVEV (reference sequence). The CDR3 runs 16 residues. V lost 0 bases and J lost 4; bases outside the gene matches: 6. The CDR3 spells CASSLSLGQGSTEAFF. The CDR3 nucleotides read TGTGCCAGCAGTTTATCCCTAGGACAGGGGTCCACTGAAGCTTTCTTT.

V usage is TRBV4-3 and J usage is TRBJ2-3, with 8 bases matching TRBD2. V was pared by 0 bases and J by 10 bases, with 6 bases of the junction left unmatched. The germline V gene encodes CDR1 LGHNA and CDR2 YSLEER. This CDR3 has 14 residues. CDR3 in DNA: TGCGCCAGCAGCCAAGATCTCGTAGCGGGGTCGCAGTATTTT. Amino acid sequence: CASSQDLVAGSQYF.

The chain joins TRBV29-1 to TRBJ2-1, with TRBD2 matching 8 bases. The germline V gene encodes CDR1 SQVTM and CDR2 ANQGSEA. V trimming: 4 bases; J trimming: 9 bases; junction bases outside the gene matches: 14. The CDR3 length is 15 residues. DNA for the CDR3: TGCAGCGTTGGACCGAGGAGCGGGAGACGGATTGAGCAGTTCTTC. This gives the protein CSVGPRSGRRIEQFF.

The rearrangement links TRBV18 to TRBJ1-1; D call uncertain. The CDR3 extends over 14 amino acids. CDR1 and CDR2 (germline): KGHSH, LQKENI. The germline V and J ends were trimmed by 1 base and 0 bases, with 6 bases remaining between them. This CDR3 reads CASSPLQMNTEAFF. The CDR3 DNA reads as TGTGCCAGCTCACCACTACAGATGAACACTGAAGCTTTCTTT. Looking up the rest from reference TRBV18 and TRBJ1-1 gives the full variable domain: NAGVMQNPRHLVRRRGQEARLRCSPMKGHSHVYWYRQLPEEGLKFMVYLQKENIIDESGMPKERFSAEFPKEGPSILRIQQVVRGDSAAYFCASSPLQMNTEAFFGQGTRLTVV.

The chain uses TRBV11-3 and TRBJ2-2, with a tentative D call TRBD2 (6 bases). Trimming pared 5 bases from V and 1 base from J, leaving 8 bases between. The germline V gene has CDR1 SGHNT and CDR2 YENEEA. The CDR3 contains 14 residues. CDR3 sequence reads: CASSPRGNTGELFF. DNA of the CDR3: TGTGCCAGCAGCCCGCGGGGGAACACCGGGGAGCTGTTTTTT.

Comment on this clone: Within the sample, other DNA sequences also encode this same CDR3. As DNA, the CDR3 is TGTGCCAGCAGTGGACAGGTTAGCAATCAGCCCCAGCATTTT. It is translated as CASSGQVSNQPQHF. The rearrangement links TRBV2 to TRBJ1-5; weak D call: TRBD1 (6 bases). Germline values: CDR1 SNHLY, CDR2 FYNNEI. CDR3 length: 14 residues. V gave up 4 bases and J gave up 0 bases, with 7 bases separating them.

The J gene is TRBJ2-5, the V gene TRBV7-2; D remains unclear. This CDR3 contains 12 residues. Germline V CDR1 and CDR2: SGHTA, FQGNSA. V was clipped by 5 bases and J by 4 bases, with 8 bases between them. This CDR3 is CASSHGSETQYF. The CDR3 DNA reads as TGTGCCAGCAGCCACGGGTCAGAGACCCAGTACTTC.

The J gene is TRBJ2-7, the V gene TRBV7-6; 10 bases agree with TRBD2. This CDR3 is built from 12 residues. Germline CDR1 and CDR2: SGHVS and FNYEAQ. Here the CDR3 reads CASRDLAGVSWV. CDR3 bases: TGTGCCAGCAGGGATCTAGCGGGAGTTTCATGGGTC.

The chain recombines TRBV30 with TRBJ1-4; D is uncertain. The germline V gene has CDR1 GTSNPN and CDR2 SVGIG (reference sequence). Trimming removed 3 bases from V and 0 bases from J, with 8 bases in between. The CDR3 runs to 14 residues. The CDR3 nucleotides are TGTGCCTGGAGGGGAGCTGCAACTAATGAAAAACTGTTTTTT. This codes for CAWRGAATNEKLFF.

This clone was observed a few times. V usage is TRBV19 and J usage is TRBJ2-3, with TRBD2 as a possible D gene (6 bases). The V end was cut by 4 bases, the J end by 1 base, with 12 bases between. This CDR3 has 15 residues. Per germline, CDR1 LNHDA and CDR2 SQIVND (reference sequence). CDR3 sequence: CASSKDQRGTDTQYF. The CDR3 DNA reads TGTGCCAGTAGTAAAGACCAGCGGGGCACAGATACGCAGTATTTT.

The chain recombines TRBV6-5 with TRBJ1-5, with D perhaps TRBD1 (5 bases). CDR3 length equals 14 residues. The V end lost 6 bases, the J end lost 0 bases, and 9 bases lay between the germline ends. Germline CDR1 is MNHEY and CDR2 is SVGAGI. This CDR3 is CASRLDSSNQPQHF. The CDR3 DNA is TGTGCCAGCAGGCTAGACAGTAGCAATCAGCCCCAGCATTTT.

The chain carries TRBV2 and TRBJ1-5; 7 bases are a match to TRBD1. CDR3 length equals 14 residues. Germline trimming cut 1 base from V and 6 bases from J; bases unmatched to any gene: 3. The germline gives CDR1 SNHLY, CDR2 FYNNEI. The CDR3 coding sequence is TGTGCCAGCAGTGAAGGACAGGGTAGTCAGCCCCAGCATTTT. It is translated as CASSEGQGSQPQHF.

A single count supports this clone. V usage is TRBV27 and J usage is TRBJ2-3, with TRBD2 identical over 11 bases. The CDR3 runs to 19 residues. Germline trimming cut 3 bases from V and 0 bases from J; bases unmatched to any gene: 11. Germline V gene data show CDR1 as MNHEY and CDR2 as SMNVEV (reference sequence). The CDR3 nucleotides read TGTGCCAGCAGTTTCCTCAGGCTAGCGGGGGGCCCAAGCACAGATACGCAGTATTTT. It is translated as CASSFLRLAGGPSTDTQYF.

This sequence joins TRBV9 and TRBJ2-5; D perhaps matches TRBD1 (5 bases). This CDR3 region has 14 residues. Germline CDR1 and CDR2: SGDLS and YYNGEE. Trimming shortened V by 2 bases and J by 1 base, and 9 bases separated the two germline ends. CDR3 sequence: CASSVQGLQETQYF. The CDR3 coding sequence is TGTGCCAGCAGCGTTCAGGGCCTCCAAGAGACCCAGTACTTC.

The V and J genes are TRBV14 and TRBJ1-2; 7 bases are shared with TRBD1. J lost 8 bases, V lost 4 bases, and 7 bases had no gene match. This CDR3 has 13 residues. Germline V gene sequence: CDR1 SGHDN, CDR2 FVKESK. Written as DNA, the CDR3 is TGTGCCAGCAGCCCTGACAGGGTTCGGGGCTACACCTTC. It specifies CASSPDRVRGYTF.

The chain is built from TRBV5-1 and TRBJ2-7, with TRBD1 identical over 8 bases. The germline V gene has CDR1 SGHRS and CDR2 YFSETQ. The V and J ends lost 4 bases and 5 bases, in that order; junction bases with no gene match: 8. This CDR3 region has 14 residues. The CDR3 reads CASSQDREGNEQYF. The CDR3 DNA reads TGCGCCAGCAGCCAGGACAGGGAAGGAAACGAGCAGTACTTC.

This clone has a handful of counts. The chain links TRBV4-1 to TRBJ2-3, with 9 bases lining up with TRBD2. Losses at the gene ends were 3 bases for V and 3 bases for J; bases not matched to a gene: 13. The CDR3 has 18 residues. The V gene's germline CDR1 is MGHRA and CDR2 YSYEKL. CDR3 region: CASSHEDERGAGTDTQYF. The DNA for the CDR3 is TGCGCCAGCAGCCATGAAGATGAGCGGGGGGCAGGAACAGATACGCAGTATTTT.

Only one count was recorded for this clone. In the same sample, other DNA sequences code for this CDR3. J is TRBJ1-3 and V is TRBV9, with 12 bases lining up with TRBD1. CDR3 length equals 15 residues. CDR1 and CDR2 (germline): SGDLS, YYNGEE. The J segment lost 4 bases and the V segment lost 2 bases, leaving 1 base of the junction unmatched. CDR3 DNA sequence: TGTGCCAGCAGCGTGGGACAGGGGGCGGGAAACACCATATATTTT. Protein sequence: CASSVGQGAGNTIYF.

The chain couples TRBV15 to TRBJ1-2; D unclear. V gave up 0 bases and J gave up 4 bases, with 6 bases separating them. The CDR3 has 13 amino acids. Germline V gene data show CDR1 as LNHNV and CDR2 as YYDKDF (reference sequence). CDR3 sequence (DNA): TGTGCCACCAGCAGAGACAGGATCTATGGCTACACCTTC. Translation gives CATSRDRIYGYTF.

For this clone: Compared with germline, one end of the junction differs, possibly owing to a read error. V and J are TRBV9 and TRBJ2-2; TRBD1 matches 10 bases. The CDR3 runs 16 residues. Germline CDR1 and CDR2: SGDLS and YYNGEE. In DNA form, the CDR3 reads TGTGCCAGCAGCGTAGCCCGGGACAGGGGCACCAGGGAGCTGTTTTTT. Translating it yields CASSVARDRGTRELFF.

The V and J genes are TRBV10-3 and TRBJ1-5, with D possibly TRBD1 on 6 matching bases. Germline V gene lookup returns CDR1 ENHRY and CDR2 SYGVKD. V was trimmed by 5 bases and J by 5 bases, leaving 13 bases between them. This CDR3 comprises 14 residues. The CDR3 coding sequence is TGTGCCATCAGTAGGACAGATGGCGATCAGCCCCAGCATTTT. Translated, it gives CAISRTDGDQPQHF.

This clone was recorded only once. The chain employs TRBV7-3 and TRBJ2-2; TRBD1 agrees at 11 bases. Trimming at V came to 1 base and at J to 5 bases, leaving 3 bases not matched to a gene. The CDR3 runs to 16 residues. Germline-derived CDR1 and CDR2 are SGHTA and FQGTGA. The chain's CDR3 is CASSLMGQGVTGELFF. CDR3 bases: TGTGCCAGCAGCTTAATGGGACAGGGGGTTACCGGGGAGCTGTTTTTT.

V and J are TRBV28 and TRBJ1-4, with 8 bases that match TRBD1. Germline trimming cut 8 bases from V and 5 bases from J; bases unmatched to any gene: 7. CDR3 length: 14 residues. Germline-derived CDR1 and CDR2 are MDHEN and SYDVKM. The DNA of the CDR3 is TGTGCCAGCGGACAGGGACCGCTAAATGAAAAACTGTTTTTT. Its translation: CASGQGPLNEKLFF.

The chain joins TRBV27 to TRBJ1-2; the D gene is possibly TRBD1 (5 bases). CDR3 length equals 16 residues. The germline V gene has CDR1 MNHEY and CDR2 SMNVEV (reference sequence). Trimming shortened V by 6 bases and J by 8 bases, and 25 bases separated the two germline ends. CDR3 residues: CASRQTLRARRWGYTF. For the CDR3, the DNA is TGTGCCAGCAGACAAACCCTCAGGGCGAGACGTTGGGGCTACACCTTC.

The DNA of the CDR3 is TGCGCCACCCACCCGACTAGTGGGGTTGTAAGCTCCGGGGAGCTGTTTTTT. It encodes CATHPTSGVVSSGELFF. This sequence joins TRBV5-1 and TRBJ2-2; tentatively, D is TRBD2 (6 bases). The CDR3 consists of 17 residues. Trimming took off 9 bases at V and 6 bases at J, with 27 bases between the two ends. Looked up from germline, CDR1 is SGHRS and CDR2 is YFSETQ.